The clone carrying this T cell receptor (beta chain) was seen ten or more times. This record comes from a study of T cells after yellow fever vaccination. Universal primer sites and UMIs were introduced during 5'RACE template-switching synthesis of TCR cDNA. TCRdb analysed the 5' RACE reads with MiXCR anew, one entry per CDR3 protein. The table includes about 30,000 distinct CDR3 sequences, around 5% detected once. Germline CDR1 is DFQATT and CDR2 is SNEGSKA (reference sequence). This CDR3 is 12 amino acids long. Trimming removed 6 bases from V and 9 bases from J; junction bases left unmatched: 4. The sample in question was CD8+ T cells sorted from PBMCs, obtained 10 days after the yellow fever booster vaccination. This TCR was recovered from a man younger than 45 who received the YFV17D yellow fever vaccine. The chain joins TRBV20-1 to TRBJ2-7, with TRBD2 identical over 14 bases. The CDR3 region is CSAYGTSGGQYF. CDR3 in DNA: TGCAGTGCCTACGGGACTAGCGGGGGGCAGTACTTC.